What follows are 15 T cell receptor beta chains derived from one specimen sequenced in a study of identical twins. TCRdb re-derived calls from the 5' RACE reads in MiXCR, one entry per CDR3 protein. The table lists hundreds of thousands of distinct CDR3 sequences, around 8.6% of them singletons. The sample was also linked to a second study, of yellow fever vaccine responses in identical twins.

Material for sequencing was PBMCs. The origin of the receptors is a woman under 30 in good health.

This clonotype was counted between two and nine times. This chain joins TRBV10-2 and TRBJ2-7, with D tentatively TRBD1 (5 bases). Germline V gene sequence: CDR1 WSHSY, CDR2 SAAADI. The V gene lost 3 bases and the J gene lost 4 bases, with 13 bases spanning the gap. This CDR3 has 14 residues. CDR3: CASSDVREGYEQYF. The CDR3 region has the DNA TGCGCCAGCAGTGATGTCAGGGAAGGGTACGAGCAGTACTTC.

This sequence joins TRBV12-3 or TRBV12-4 and TRBJ2-3, with TRBD2 matching over 9 bases. Germline trimming cut 8 bases from V and 4 bases from J; bases unmatched to any gene: 10. The CDR3 spans 15 residues. CDR3 sequence (DNA): TGTGCCAGCTCGGCCTCGCGGGGGGGCCCAGATACGCAGTATTTT. Residues: CASSASRGGPDTQYF.

This chain links TRBV20-1 with TRBJ2-2; D is perhaps TRBD1 (6 bases). V was trimmed by 4 bases and J by 0 bases, leaving 15 bases between them. Germline V gene lookup returns CDR1 DFQATT and CDR2 SNEGSKA (reference sequence). The CDR3 is made up of 16 amino acids. Here the CDR3 DNA reads TGCAGTGCTACCAACCCCAGACAGGCGAACACCGGGGAGCTGTTTTTT. This sequence encodes CSATNPRQANTGELFF.

This sequence joins TRBV6-2 or TRBV6-3 and TRBJ1-1; D is perhaps TRBD1 (6 bases). Trimming took off 7 bases at V and 7 bases at J, with 13 bases between the two ends. Germline V gives CDR1 MNHEY, CDR2 SVGEGT. This CDR3 has 12 residues. This CDR3 is CASIGGGIEAFF. In DNA, the CDR3 is TGTGCCAGCATTGGAGGGGGGATTGAAGCTTTCTTT.

This clonotype showed up many times. The chain couples TRBV28 to TRBJ1-2, with 9 nucleotides matching TRBD1. There are 17 residues in the CDR3. CDR1 is MDHEN and CDR2 is SYDVKM in the germline V gene. V shed 8 bases and J 2 bases; nucleotides not matched to a gene: 15. CDR3: CASGPYLRTGANYGYTF. CDR3 sequence (DNA): TGTGCCAGCGGACCCTACTTAAGGACAGGGGCGAACTATGGCTACACCTTC.

The sample holds many counts of this clonotype. The genes are TRBV12-3 or TRBV12-4 and TRBJ2-7; a possible D gene is TRBD1 (5 bases). The CDR3 spans 15 residues. Trimming took off 5 bases at V and 0 bases at J, with 14 bases between the two ends. The CDR3 loop is CASSPDSHPSYEQYF. In DNA form, the CDR3 reads TGTGCCAGCAGTCCCGACAGTCACCCCTCCTACGAGCAGTACTTC.

This clonotype occurred many times. The J gene is TRBJ2-1, the V gene TRBV6-4, with TRBD2 identical over 12 bases. J was trimmed by 8 bases and V by 3 bases; bases with no gene match: 2. The V gene's germline CDR1 is MRHNA and CDR2 SNTAGT. The CDR3 length is 14 residues. The CDR3 bases are TGTGCCAGCAGTGAGACTAGCGGGAGCGATGAGCAGTTCTTC. Its protein product is CASSETSGSDEQFF.

This clonotype was found a few times. V and J are TRBV3-1 and TRBJ2-7; the match to TRBD1 covers 7 bases. V was clipped by 1 base and J by 5 bases; unmatched bases: 5. The CDR3 spans 14 residues. Germline CDR1 and CDR2: LGHDT and YNNKEL (reference sequence). The CDR3 sequence: CASSQVGQNHEQYF. CDR3 DNA sequence: TGTGCCAGCAGCCAAGTGGGACAGAACCACGAGCAGTACTTC.

This clonotype was counted many times. The V call is TRBV7-2, the J call TRBJ2-3; TRBD1 agrees at 9 bases. Germline trimming cut 5 bases from V and 5 bases from J; bases unmatched to any gene: 8. Germline assignment: CDR1 SGHTA and CDR2 FQGNSA. This CDR3 contains 15 residues. Here the CDR3 reads CASSSGQGWRDTQYF. DNA of the CDR3: TGTGCCAGCAGCAGCGGACAGGGGTGGAGAGATACGCAGTATTTT.

This clonotype was seen a handful of times. The chain has TRBV19 and TRBJ2-1, with 11 bases matching TRBD2. Looked up from germline, CDR1 is LNHDA and CDR2 is SQIVND (reference sequence). V shed 3 bases, J shed 7 bases, and the junction held 2 bases outside the gene matches. This CDR3 has 14 amino acids. Written as DNA, the CDR3 is TGTGCCAGTAGTATCGGGACTAGCGGAAATGAGCAGTTCTTC. Translated: CASSIGTSGNEQFF.

In this sample, this clonotype turned up a few times. The chain carries TRBV20-1 and TRBJ2-5; weak D call: TRBD1 (8 bases). V lost 5 bases to trimming and J lost 0 bases, with 16 bases between them. The CDR3 consists of 15 residues. Germline CDR1 is DFQATT and CDR2 is SNEGSKA (reference sequence). CDR3 sequence reads: CSAPGQGGHQETQYF. In DNA, the CDR3 is TGCAGTGCTCCAGGACAGGGAGGGCACCAAGAGACCCAGTACTTC.

This clonotype turned up a few times. The CDR3 region has the DNA TGTGCCAGCATTCTGAACACTTGGGATCAGCCCCAGCATTTT. This codes for CASILNTWDQPQHF. The chain links TRBV2 to TRBJ1-5; D uncertain. Trimming stripped 7 bases from V and 5 bases from J, with 15 bases between. CDR3 length equals 14 residues. Germline values: CDR1 SNHLY, CDR2 FYNNEI.

This clonotype was seen at least ten times. V gene TRBV15 combines with J gene TRBJ2-3; D not resolved. The CDR3 is made up of 18 amino acids. The V end lost 1 base, the J end lost 5 bases, and 22 bases lay between the germline ends. CDR1 is LNHNV, CDR2 YYDKDF, per germline (reference sequence). The CDR3 is CATSRVVVPVGGEDTQYF. CDR3 sequence (DNA): TGTGCCACCAGCAGAGTTGTGGTTCCCGTAGGCGGAGAAGATACGCAGTATTTT.

This clonotype has ten or more counts. This chain uses TRBV29-1 with TRBJ2-3, with 14 positions matching TRBD2. CDR1 is SQVTM and CDR2 is ANQGSEA in the germline V gene. V was clipped by 4 bases and J by 4 bases; unmatched bases: 1. This CDR3 is 14 amino acids long. CDR3 in amino acids: CSVVGLAGADTQYF. The CDR3 nucleotides read TGCAGCGTTGTGGGACTAGCGGGAGCAGATACGCAGTATTTT.

This clonotype has a handful of counts. The CDR3 DNA sequence: TGTGCCAGCAGTTCTAAAGGGGGCTCGGGTGAAAAACTGTTTTTT. This gives the protein CASSSKGGSGEKLFF. The V and J genes are TRBV12-3 or TRBV12-4 and TRBJ1-4; 7 bases align to TRBD1. This CDR3 comprises 15 residues. Trimming took 4 bases from V and 7 from J; bases not matched to a gene: 9.